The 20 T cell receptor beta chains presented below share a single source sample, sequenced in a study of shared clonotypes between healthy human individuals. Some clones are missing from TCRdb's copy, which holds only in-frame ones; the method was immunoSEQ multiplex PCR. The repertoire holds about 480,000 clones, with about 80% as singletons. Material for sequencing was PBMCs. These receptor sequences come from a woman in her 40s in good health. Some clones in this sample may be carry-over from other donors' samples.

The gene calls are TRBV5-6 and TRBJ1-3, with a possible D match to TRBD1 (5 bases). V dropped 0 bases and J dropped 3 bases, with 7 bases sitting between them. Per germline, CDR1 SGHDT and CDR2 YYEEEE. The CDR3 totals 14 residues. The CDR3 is CASSLAGYGNTIYF. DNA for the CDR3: TGTGCCAGCAGCTTGGCAGGGTATGGAAACACCATATATTTT.

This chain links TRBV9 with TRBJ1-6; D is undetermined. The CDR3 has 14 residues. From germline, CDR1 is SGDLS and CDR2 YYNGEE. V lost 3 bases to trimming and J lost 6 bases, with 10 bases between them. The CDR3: CASSEGSVNSPLHF. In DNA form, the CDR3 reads TGTGCCAGCAGCGAAGGCAGTGTTAATTCACCCCTCCACTTT.

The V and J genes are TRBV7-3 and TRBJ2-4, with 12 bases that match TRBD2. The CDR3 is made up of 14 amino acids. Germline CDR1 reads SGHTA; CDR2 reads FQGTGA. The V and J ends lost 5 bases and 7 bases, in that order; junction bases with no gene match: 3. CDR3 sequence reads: CASSPGTSGNIQYF. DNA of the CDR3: TGTGCCAGCAGCCCCGGGACTAGCGGGAACATTCAGTACTTC.

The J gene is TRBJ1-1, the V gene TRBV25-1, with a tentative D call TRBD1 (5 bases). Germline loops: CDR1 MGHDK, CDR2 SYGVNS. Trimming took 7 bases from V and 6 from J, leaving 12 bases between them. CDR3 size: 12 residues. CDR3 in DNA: TGTGCCAGCAAGGAGGGAGGGGCTGAAGCTTTCTTT. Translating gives CASKEGGAEAFF.

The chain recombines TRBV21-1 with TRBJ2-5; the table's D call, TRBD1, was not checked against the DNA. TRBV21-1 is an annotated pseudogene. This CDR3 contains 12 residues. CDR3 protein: CASKTGEETQYF. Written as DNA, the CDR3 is TGTGCCAGTAAAACAGGGGAAGAGACCCAGTACTTC.

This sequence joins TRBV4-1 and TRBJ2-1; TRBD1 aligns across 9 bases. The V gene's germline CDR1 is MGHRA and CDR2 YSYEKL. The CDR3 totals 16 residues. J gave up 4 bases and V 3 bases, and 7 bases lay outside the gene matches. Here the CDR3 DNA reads TGCGCCAGCAGCCAGTTCCGGGGACAGGGATACAATGAGCAGTTCTTC. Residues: CASSQFRGQGYNEQFF.

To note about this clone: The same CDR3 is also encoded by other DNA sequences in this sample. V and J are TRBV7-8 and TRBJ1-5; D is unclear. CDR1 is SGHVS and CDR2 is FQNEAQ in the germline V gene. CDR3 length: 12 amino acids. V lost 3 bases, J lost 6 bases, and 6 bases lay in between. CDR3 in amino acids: CASSLVGQPQHF. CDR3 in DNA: TGTGCCAGCAGCTTGGTTGGTCAGCCCCAGCATTTT.

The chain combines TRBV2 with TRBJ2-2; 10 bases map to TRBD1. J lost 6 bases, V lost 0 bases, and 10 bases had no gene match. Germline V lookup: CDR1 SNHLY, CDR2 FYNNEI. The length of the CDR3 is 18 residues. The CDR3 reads CASSEALPRTGGAGELFF. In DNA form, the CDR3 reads TGTGCCAGCAGTGAAGCGCTTCCCCGGACAGGGGGGGCCGGGGAGCTGTTTTTT.

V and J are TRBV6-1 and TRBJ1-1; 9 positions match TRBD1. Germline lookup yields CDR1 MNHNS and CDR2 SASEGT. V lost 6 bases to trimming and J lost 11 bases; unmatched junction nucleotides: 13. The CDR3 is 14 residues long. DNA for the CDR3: TGTGCCAGCAGGGCGGACAGGGGACCCCTATTTGCTTTCTTT. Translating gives CASRADRGPLFAFF.

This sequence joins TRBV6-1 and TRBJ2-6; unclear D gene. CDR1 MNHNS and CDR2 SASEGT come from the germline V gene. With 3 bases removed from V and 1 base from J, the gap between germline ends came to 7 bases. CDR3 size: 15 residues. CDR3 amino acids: CASSDTRSGANVLTF. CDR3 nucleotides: TGTGCCAGCAGTGACACGCGATCTGGGGCCAACGTCCTGACTTTC.

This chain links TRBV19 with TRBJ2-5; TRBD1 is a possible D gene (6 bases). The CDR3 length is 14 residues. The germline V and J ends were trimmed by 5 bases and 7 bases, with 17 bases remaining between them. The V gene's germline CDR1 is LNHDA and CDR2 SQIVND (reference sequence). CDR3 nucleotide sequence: TGTGCCAGTAGTCTACAGGGTGCCCTCGGGACCCAGTACTTC. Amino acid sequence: CASSLQGALGTQYF.

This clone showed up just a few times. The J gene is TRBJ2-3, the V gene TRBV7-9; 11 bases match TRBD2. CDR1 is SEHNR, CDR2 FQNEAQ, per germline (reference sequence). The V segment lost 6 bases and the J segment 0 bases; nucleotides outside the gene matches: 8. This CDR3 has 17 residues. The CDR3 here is CASRPGLAAYSTDTQYF. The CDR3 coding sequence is TGTGCCAGCAGACCGGGACTAGCGGCCTACAGCACAGATACGCAGTATTTT.

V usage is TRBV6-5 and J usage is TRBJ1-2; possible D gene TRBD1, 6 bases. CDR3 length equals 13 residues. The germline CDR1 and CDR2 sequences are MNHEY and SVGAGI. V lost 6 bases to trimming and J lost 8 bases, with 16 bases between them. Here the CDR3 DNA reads TGTGCCAGCAGCCAACAGGGTTCCTACGGCTACACCTTC. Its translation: CASSQQGSYGYTF.

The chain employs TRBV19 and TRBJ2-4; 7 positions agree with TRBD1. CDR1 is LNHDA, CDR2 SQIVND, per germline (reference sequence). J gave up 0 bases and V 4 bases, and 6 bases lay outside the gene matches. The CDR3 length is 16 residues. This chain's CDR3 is CASSKQGRLAKNIQYF. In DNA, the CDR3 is TGTGCCAGTAGTAAACAGGGGAGACTAGCCAAAAACATTCAGTACTTC.

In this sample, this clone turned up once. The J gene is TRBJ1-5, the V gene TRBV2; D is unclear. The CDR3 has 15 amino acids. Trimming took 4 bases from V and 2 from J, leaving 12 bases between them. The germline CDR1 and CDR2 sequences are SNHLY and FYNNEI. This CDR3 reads CASSAATERNQPQHF. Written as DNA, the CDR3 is TGTGCCAGCAGTGCCGCCACGGAGCGCAATCAGCCCCAGCATTTT.

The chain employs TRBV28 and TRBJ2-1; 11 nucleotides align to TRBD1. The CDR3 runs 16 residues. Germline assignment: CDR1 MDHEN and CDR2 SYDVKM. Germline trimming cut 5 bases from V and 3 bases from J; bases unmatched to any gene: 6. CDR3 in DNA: TGTGCCAGCAGTCCGTCCGGGACAGGGGGCTACAATGAGCAGTTCTTC. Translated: CASSPSGTGGYNEQFF.

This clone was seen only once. The chain's CDR3 is CASSLGPGTYEQYF. Written as DNA, the CDR3 is TGCGCCAGCAGCTTGGGCCCGGGAACCTACGAGCAGTACTTC. This chain links TRBV5-1 with TRBJ2-7; D is possibly TRBD2 (5 bases). V shed 0 bases and J shed 2 bases, with 9 bases lying between them. This CDR3 comprises 14 residues. Germline V CDR1 and CDR2: SGHRS, YFSETQ.

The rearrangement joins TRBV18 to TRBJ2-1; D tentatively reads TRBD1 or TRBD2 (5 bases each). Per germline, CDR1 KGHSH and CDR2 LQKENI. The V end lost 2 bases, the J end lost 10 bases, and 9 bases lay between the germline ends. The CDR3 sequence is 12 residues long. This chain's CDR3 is CASSPVGREQFF. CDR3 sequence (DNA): TGTGCCAGCTCACCAGTGGGACGGGAGCAGTTCTTC.

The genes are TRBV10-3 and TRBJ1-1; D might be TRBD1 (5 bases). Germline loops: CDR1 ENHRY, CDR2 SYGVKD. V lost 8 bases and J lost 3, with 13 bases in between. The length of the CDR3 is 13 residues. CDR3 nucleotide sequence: TGTGCCATCGCGGGTGGGGGGGACACTGAAGCTTTCTTT. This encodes CAIAGGGDTEAFF.

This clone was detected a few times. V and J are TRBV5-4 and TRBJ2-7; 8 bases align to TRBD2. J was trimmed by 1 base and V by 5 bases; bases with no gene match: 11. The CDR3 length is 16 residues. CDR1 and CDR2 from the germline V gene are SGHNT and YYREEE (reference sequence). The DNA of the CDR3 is TGTGCCAGCAGTTTACCCGGGACTAGACTGTCCTACGAGCAGTACTTC. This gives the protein CASSLPGTRLSYEQYF.